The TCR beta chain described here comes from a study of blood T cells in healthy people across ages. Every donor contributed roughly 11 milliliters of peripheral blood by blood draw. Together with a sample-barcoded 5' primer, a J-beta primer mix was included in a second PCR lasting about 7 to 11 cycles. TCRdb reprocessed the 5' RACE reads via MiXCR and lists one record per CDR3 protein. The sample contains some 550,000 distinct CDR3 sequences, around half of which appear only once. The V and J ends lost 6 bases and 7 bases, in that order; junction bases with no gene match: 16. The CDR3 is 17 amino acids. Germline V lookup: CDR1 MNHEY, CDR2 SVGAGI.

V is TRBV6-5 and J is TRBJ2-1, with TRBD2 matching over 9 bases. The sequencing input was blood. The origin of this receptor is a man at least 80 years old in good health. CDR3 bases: TGTGCCAGCAGCTCCCCCCGTGGGCGGGAGGGCCGGAATGAGCAGTTCTTC. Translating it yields CASSSPRGREGRNEQFF.